The 20 T cell receptor beta chains below all came from one sample that was sequenced in a study of T cell changes during pregnancy in multiple sclerosis. This table comes from immunoSEQ multiplex PCR, and its TCRdb copy is limited to in-frame clones, with some not included. Of 70,000 to 95,000 clones listed, just over 90% were seen once; the top ten hold 2.6%. The input for sequencing was peripheral blood, taken after pregnancy. The origin of the receptors is a female donor in good health, enrolled as a control in a pregnancy study.

V and J are TRBV7-3 and TRBJ2-3; TRBD2 matches at 14 bases. The CDR3 runs 18 residues. J lost 4 bases, V lost 2 bases, and 8 bases had no gene match. The V gene's germline CDR1 is SGHTA and CDR2 FQGTGA. CDR3 loop: CASSLGVLTSGGADTQYF. The DNA for the CDR3 is TGTGCCAGCAGCTTAGGGGTTCTGACTAGCGGGGGGGCAGATACGCAGTATTTT. The entire variable domain, with the rest obtained from reference TRBV7-3 and TRBJ2-3, is as follows: GAGVSQTPSNKVTEKGKYVELRCDPISGHTALYWYRQSLGQGPEFLIYFQGTGAADDSGLPNDRFFAVRPEGSVSTLKIQRTERGDSAVYLCASSLGVLTSGGADTQYFGPGTRLTVL.

The J gene is TRBJ1-4, the V gene TRBV19; D gene ambiguous. The germline V gene encodes CDR1 LNHDA and CDR2 SQIVND (reference sequence). V dropped 5 bases and J dropped 6 bases, with 13 bases sitting between them. CDR3 length: 14 amino acids. CDR3 loop: CASSFDTGYEKLFF. The DNA for the CDR3 is TGTGCCAGTAGTTTCGACACGGGGTATGAAAAACTGTTTTTT.

The V and J genes are TRBV19 and TRBJ2-3; D is perhaps TRBD1 (5 bases). Trimming stripped 6 bases from V and 1 base from J, with 17 bases between. CDR3 length: 16 amino acids. The germline V gene encodes CDR1 LNHDA and CDR2 SQIVND (reference sequence). CDR3 DNA sequence: TGTGCCAGTAGCCGGAAGGGGCTAGTCGGCACAGATACGCAGTATTTT. Translating it yields CASSRKGLVGTDTQYF.

The V and J genes are TRBV27 and TRBJ2-7; TRBD2 aligns across 12 bases. The CDR3 contains 21 residues. Germline V lookup: CDR1 MNHEY, CDR2 SMNVEV (reference sequence). The V segment lost 6 bases and the J segment 5 bases; nucleotides outside the gene matches: 26. CDR3 in DNA: TGTGCCAGCAGCCATACCCCATTCGTTTCTAGCGGGGGGGTTAAAAGGAACGAGCAGTACTTC. Its translation: CASSHTPFVSSGGVKRNEQYF.

This clone appeared a single time. The CDR3 DNA sequence: TGTGCCAGCAGCTTGCCCCAAAGGGGTGAAAAACTGTTTTTT. It encodes CASSLPQRGEKLFF. The chain combines TRBV5-6 with TRBJ1-4; a weak D match, TRBD1 (5 bases). This CDR3 region has 14 residues. Germline CDR1 is SGHDT and CDR2 is YYEEEE. With 1 base removed from V and 7 bases from J, the gap between germline ends came to 11 bases.

CDR3 region: CASSLTSGGAWETQYF. The DNA of the CDR3 is TGTGCCAGCAGCTTGACTAGCGGGGGGGCCTGGGAGACCCAGTACTTC. The rearrangement joins TRBV5-4 to TRBJ2-5, with 13 bases identical to TRBD2. The CDR3 sequence is 16 residues long. Germline loops: CDR1 SGHNT, CDR2 YYREEE (reference sequence). The junction had 5 bases not matched to a gene; V was cut back by 1 base and J by 5 bases.

This chain connects TRBV30 to TRBJ2-3; D perhaps matches TRBD2 (5 bases). The CDR3 is made up of 15 amino acids. Germline CDR1 GTSNPN, CDR2 SVGIG (reference sequence). The ends were cut back, 2 bases at V and 3 bases at J, with 15 bases in the middle. This CDR3 reads CAWSLGRAETDTQYF. The CDR3, as DNA: TGTGCCTGGAGTCTTGGGCGGGCCGAGACAGATACGCAGTATTTT. Complete variable domain (other parts from reference TRBV30 and TRBJ2-3): SQTIHQWPATLVQPVGSPLSLECTVEGTSNPNLYWYRQAAGRGLQLLFYSVGIGQISSEVPQNLSASRPQDRQFILSSKKLLLSDSGFYLCAWSLGRAETDTQYFGPGTRLTVL.

V gene TRBV9 combines with J gene TRBJ1-1; TRBD1 is a possible D gene (5 bases). Germline CDR1 and CDR2: SGDLS and YYNGEE. The CDR3 covers 16 residues. V was trimmed by 4 bases and J by 1 base, leaving 17 bases between them. CDR3 DNA: TGTGCCAGCAGCTCCTCCGGGGGACTGTGGAACACTGAAGCTTTCTTT. Its protein is CASSSSGGLWNTEAFF.

The rearrangement links TRBV7-2 to TRBJ2-3; 9 bases line up with TRBD1. Germline lookup yields CDR1 SGHTA and CDR2 FQGNSA. The J segment lost 4 bases and the V segment lost 5 bases, leaving 7 bases of the junction unmatched. The CDR3 consists of 15 residues. CDR3 region: CASSPGQGGPDTQYF. The CDR3 DNA sequence: TGTGCCAGCAGCCCGGGACAGGGAGGCCCAGATACGCAGTATTTT.

The CDR3 is CAISETQASPGEQYF. The CDR3 nucleotides are TGTGCCATCAGTGAGACCCAGGCGTCCCCTGGCGAGCAGTACTTC. This chain connects TRBV10-3 to TRBJ2-7, with D unresolved. This CDR3 spans 15 amino acids. V lost 2 bases and J 6 bases, leaving 17 bases between the germline ends. Germline V gives CDR1 ENHRY, CDR2 SYGVKD.

The chain employs TRBV5-1 and TRBJ2-2; TRBD2 is a possible D gene (6 bases). Per the germline V gene, CDR1 is SGHRS and CDR2 is YFSETQ. V was pared by 1 base and J by 4 bases, with 17 bases between. This CDR3 region has 17 residues. The CDR3 protein is CASSLPSQVGGTGELFF. The CDR3 coding sequence is TGCGCCAGCAGCTTGCCTTCTCAGGTCGGGGGCACCGGGGAGCTGTTTTTT.

The V call is TRBV6-6, the J call TRBJ2-5; 12 positions agree with TRBD1. V gave up 5 bases and J gave up 5 bases; unmatched junction bases: 9. CDR3 length: 16 residues. CDR1 is MNHNY and CDR2 is SVGAGI in the germline V gene (reference sequence). The CDR3 coding sequence is TGTGCCAGCAGTCACGAGGGACAGGGGGCGAGGGAGACCCAGTACTTC. Protein sequence: CASSHEGQGARETQYF.

The chain has TRBV27 and TRBJ2-7, with D uncertain. Germline values: CDR1 MNHEY, CDR2 SMNVEV (reference sequence). CDR3 length equals 13 residues. V was cut by 6 bases and J by 5 bases, with 14 bases left in between. CDR3 residues: CASSRVSRDEQYF. DNA of the CDR3: TGTGCCAGCAGCCGGGTCTCACGAGACGAGCAGTACTTC.

This chain links TRBV7-3 with TRBJ2-1, with TRBD2 as a possible D gene (6 bases). Trimming shortened V by 3 bases and J by 0 bases, and 9 bases separated the two germline ends. CDR1 is SGHTA and CDR2 is FQGTGA in the germline V gene. The CDR3 is 15 amino acids. The CDR3 DNA follows: TGTGCCAGCAGCTTTGACGGGAGCTCCTACAATGAGCAGTTCTTC. Protein sequence: CASSFDGSSYNEQFF.

The chain joins TRBV29-1 to TRBJ2-1; the match to TRBD2 covers 7 bases. The trim removed 3 bases at V and 15 bases at J, leaving 11 bases unmatched. There are 12 residues in the CDR3. Germline CDR1 reads SQVTM; CDR2 reads ANQGSEA. The CDR3 nucleotides are TGCAGCGTTGAGCCGTCGGGGGGACCGGCGTTCTTC. Encoded protein: CSVEPSGGPAFF.

V gene TRBV29-1 combines with J gene TRBJ2-7; a weak D match, TRBD1 (6 bases). V dropped 7 bases and J dropped 2 bases, with 9 bases sitting between them. The CDR3 totals 11 residues. Looked up from germline, CDR1 is SQVTM and CDR2 is ANQGSEA. The CDR3, as DNA: TGCAGCGGCAGGACAGCCTACGAGCAGTACTTC. It encodes CSGRTAYEQYF.

V is TRBV19 and J is TRBJ2-5; possible D gene TRBD1, 5 bases. Trimming took off 2 bases at V and 5 bases at J, with 12 bases between the two ends. The germline CDR1 and CDR2 sequences are LNHDA and SQIVND (reference sequence). CDR3 length equals 14 residues. CDR3 sequence reads: CASSISRARETQYF. The CDR3 coding sequence is TGTGCCAGTAGTATAAGCAGGGCAAGGGAGACCCAGTACTTC.

The rearrangement links TRBV11-2 to TRBJ2-1; D possibly corresponds to TRBD1 (6 bases). The length of the CDR3 is 16 residues. Germline CDR1 is SGHAT and CDR2 is FQNNGV. V was clipped by 4 bases and J by 1 base, with 14 bases between them. As DNA, the CDR3 is TGTGCCAGCAGCTCCCACAGGGCCACATCCTACAATGAGCAGTTCTTC. It translates to CASSSHRATSYNEQFF.

This chain uses TRBV7-3 with TRBJ1-1; tentatively, D is TRBD1 (6 bases). V was clipped by 2 bases and J by 0 bases, with 7 bases between them. Germline CDR1 is SGHTA and CDR2 is FQGTGA. The CDR3 runs to 14 residues. In nucleotides, the CDR3 is TGTGCCAGCAGCTTAGGGACATTGAACACTGAAGCTTTCTTT. It is translated as CASSLGTLNTEAFF.

The chain combines TRBV18 with TRBJ2-1; D not certain. The CDR3 spans 16 residues. Trimming cost V 6 bases and J 3 bases, with 18 bases left between them. Germline V gene lookup returns CDR1 KGHSH and CDR2 LQKENI. The CDR3 nucleotides are TGTGCCAGCTCTCGACCCGGAGCGAATTACTACAATGAGCAGTTCTTC. Amino acid sequence: CASSRPGANYYNEQFF.